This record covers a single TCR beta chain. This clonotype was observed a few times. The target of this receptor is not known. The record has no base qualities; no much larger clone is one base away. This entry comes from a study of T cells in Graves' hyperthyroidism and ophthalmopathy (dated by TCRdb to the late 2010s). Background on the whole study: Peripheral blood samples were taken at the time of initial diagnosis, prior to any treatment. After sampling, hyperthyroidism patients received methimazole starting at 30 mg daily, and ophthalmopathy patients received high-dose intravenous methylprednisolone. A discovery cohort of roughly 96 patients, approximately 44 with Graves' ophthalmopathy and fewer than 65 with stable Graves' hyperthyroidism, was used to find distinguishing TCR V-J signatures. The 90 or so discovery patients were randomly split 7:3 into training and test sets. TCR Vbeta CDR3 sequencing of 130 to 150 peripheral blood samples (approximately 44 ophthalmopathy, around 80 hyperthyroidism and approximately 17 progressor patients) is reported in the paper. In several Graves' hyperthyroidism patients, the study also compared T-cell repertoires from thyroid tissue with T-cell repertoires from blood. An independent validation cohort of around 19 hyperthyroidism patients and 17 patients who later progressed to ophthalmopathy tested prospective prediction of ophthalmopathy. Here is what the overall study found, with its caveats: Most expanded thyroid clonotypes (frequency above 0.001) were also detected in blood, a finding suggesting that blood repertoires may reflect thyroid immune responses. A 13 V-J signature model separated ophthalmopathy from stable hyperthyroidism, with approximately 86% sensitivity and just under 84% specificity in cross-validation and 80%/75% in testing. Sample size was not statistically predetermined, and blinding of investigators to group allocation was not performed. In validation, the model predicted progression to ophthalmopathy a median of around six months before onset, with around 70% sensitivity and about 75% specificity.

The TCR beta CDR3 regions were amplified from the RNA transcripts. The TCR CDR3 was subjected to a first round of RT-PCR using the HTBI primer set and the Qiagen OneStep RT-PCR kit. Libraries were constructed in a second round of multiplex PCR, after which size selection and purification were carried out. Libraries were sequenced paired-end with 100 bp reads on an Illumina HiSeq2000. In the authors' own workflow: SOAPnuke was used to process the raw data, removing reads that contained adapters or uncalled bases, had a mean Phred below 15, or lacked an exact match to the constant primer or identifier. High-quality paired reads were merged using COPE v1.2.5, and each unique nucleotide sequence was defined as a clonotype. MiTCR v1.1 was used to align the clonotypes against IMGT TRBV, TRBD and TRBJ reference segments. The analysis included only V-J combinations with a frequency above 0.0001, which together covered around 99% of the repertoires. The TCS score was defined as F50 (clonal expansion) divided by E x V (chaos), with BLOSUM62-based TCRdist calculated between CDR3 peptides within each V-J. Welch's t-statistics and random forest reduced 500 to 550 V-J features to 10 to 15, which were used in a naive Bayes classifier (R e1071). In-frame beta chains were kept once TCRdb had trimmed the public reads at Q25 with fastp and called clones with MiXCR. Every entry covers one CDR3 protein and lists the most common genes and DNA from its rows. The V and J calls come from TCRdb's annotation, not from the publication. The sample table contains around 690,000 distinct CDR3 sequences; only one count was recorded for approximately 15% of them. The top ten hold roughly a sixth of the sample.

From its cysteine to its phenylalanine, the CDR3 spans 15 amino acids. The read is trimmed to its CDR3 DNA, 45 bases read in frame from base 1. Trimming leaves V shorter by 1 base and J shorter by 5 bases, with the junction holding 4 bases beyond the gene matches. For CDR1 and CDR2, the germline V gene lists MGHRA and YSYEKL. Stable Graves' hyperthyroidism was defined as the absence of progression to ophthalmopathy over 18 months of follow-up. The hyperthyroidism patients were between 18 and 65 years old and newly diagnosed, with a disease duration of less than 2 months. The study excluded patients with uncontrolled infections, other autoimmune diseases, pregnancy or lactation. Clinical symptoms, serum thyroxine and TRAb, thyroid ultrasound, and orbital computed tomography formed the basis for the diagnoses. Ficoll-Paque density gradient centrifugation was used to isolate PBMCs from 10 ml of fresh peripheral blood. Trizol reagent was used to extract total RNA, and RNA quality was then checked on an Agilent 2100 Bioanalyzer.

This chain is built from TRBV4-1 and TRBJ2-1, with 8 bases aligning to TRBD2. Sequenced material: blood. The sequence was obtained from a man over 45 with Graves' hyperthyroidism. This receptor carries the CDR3 CASSQVGRAHNEQFF. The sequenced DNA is TGCGCCAGCAGCCAAGTCGGGAGGGCTCACAATGAGCAGTTCTTC.